This T cell receptor beta chain was captured by sequencing in a study of control samples from healthy donors and cancer patients. The method was immunoSEQ multiplex PCR; TCRdb's version includes in-frame clones alone and lacks a portion of them. This sample has more than 80,000 clones, with approximately 95% found just once. Germline-derived CDR1 and CDR2 are SGHRS and YFSETQ. The CDR3 consists of 17 residues. The trim removed 4 bases at V and 0 bases at J, leaving 6 bases unmatched. The TCR originated in a young man in good health. This sequence joins TRBV5-1 and TRBJ1-3, with 11 bases aligning to TRBD1. What was sequenced was blood. The CDR3 nucleotides are TGCGCCAGCAGCGAGGGACAGGGGGGAATCTCTGGAAACACCATATATTTT. This encodes CASSEGQGGISGNTIYF. The entire variable domain, with the rest obtained from reference TRBV5-1 and TRBJ1-3, is as follows: KAGVTQTPRYLIKTRGQQVTLSCSPISGHRSVSWYQQTPGQGLQFLFEYFSETQRNKGNFPGRFSGRQFSNSRSEMNVSTLELGDSALYLCASSEGQGGISGNTIYFGEGSWLTVV.